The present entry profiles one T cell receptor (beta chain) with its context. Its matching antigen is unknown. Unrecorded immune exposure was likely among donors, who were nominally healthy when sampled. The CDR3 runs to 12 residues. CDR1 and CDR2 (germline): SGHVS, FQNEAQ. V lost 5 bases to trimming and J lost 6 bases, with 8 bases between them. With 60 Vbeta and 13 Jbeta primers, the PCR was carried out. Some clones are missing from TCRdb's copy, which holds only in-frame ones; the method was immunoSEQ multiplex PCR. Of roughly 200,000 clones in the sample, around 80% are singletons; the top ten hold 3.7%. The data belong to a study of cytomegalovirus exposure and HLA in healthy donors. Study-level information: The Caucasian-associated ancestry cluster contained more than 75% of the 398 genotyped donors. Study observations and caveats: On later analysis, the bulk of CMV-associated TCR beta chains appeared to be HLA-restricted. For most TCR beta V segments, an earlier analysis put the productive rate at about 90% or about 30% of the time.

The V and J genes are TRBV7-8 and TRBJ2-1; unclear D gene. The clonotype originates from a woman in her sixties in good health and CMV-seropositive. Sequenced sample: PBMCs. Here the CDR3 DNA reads TGTGCCAGCAGCCCCTCCGGCAATGAGCAGTTCTTC. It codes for CASSPSGNEQFF. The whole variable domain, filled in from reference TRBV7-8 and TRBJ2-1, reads GAGVSQSPRYKVAKRGQDVALRCDPISGHVSLFWYQQALGQGPEFLTYFQNEAQLDKSGLPSDRFFAERPEGSVSTLKIQRTQQEDSAVYLCASSPSGNEQFFGPGTRLTVL.